This T cell receptor (beta chain) was captured in a study of cytomegalovirus exposure and HLA in healthy donors. Whole-study results and caveats: The study listed some 160 cytomegalovirus-associated TCR beta chains. Usually a TCR sequence was rare, but some public TCRs were found in many donors.

Assay used: immunoSEQ multiplex PCR; TCRdb lists only in-frame clones, some missing. Seen here are some 170,000 clones, around nine tenths observed once, and the top ten hold less than 3%. Notes on this clone: The antigen remains undetermined.

The receptor's source is a man in his late teens or twenties in good health and CMV-seropositive. Specimen: PBMCs.

For the CDR3, the DNA is TGTGCCACCCTAGGGACAGGGGTAAGAAACACTGAAGCTTTCTTT. It translates to CATLGTGVRNTEAFF. The V call is TRBV19, the J call TRBJ1-1, with TRBD1 matching 10 bases. The CDR3 totals 15 residues. Germline assignment: CDR1 LNHDA and CDR2 SQIVND (reference sequence). V trimming: 10 bases; J trimming: 2 bases; junction bases outside the gene matches: 10.